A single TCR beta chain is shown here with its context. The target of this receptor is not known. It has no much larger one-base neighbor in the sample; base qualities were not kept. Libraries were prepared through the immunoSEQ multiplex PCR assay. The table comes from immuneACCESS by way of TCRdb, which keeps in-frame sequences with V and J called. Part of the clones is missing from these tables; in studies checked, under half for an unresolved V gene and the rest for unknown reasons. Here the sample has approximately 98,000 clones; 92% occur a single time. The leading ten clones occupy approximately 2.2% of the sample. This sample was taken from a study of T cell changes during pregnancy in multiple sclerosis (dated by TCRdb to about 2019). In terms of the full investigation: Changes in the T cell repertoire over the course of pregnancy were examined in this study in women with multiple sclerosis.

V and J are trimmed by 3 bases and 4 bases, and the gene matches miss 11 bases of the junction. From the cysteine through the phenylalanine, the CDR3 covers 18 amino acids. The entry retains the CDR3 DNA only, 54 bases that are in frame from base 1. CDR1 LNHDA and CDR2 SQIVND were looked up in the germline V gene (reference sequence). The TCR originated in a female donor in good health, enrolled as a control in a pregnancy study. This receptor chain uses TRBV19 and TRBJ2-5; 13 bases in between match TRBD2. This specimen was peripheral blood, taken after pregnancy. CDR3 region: CASSMARTSGSVGETQYF. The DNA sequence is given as TGTGCCAGTAGTATGGCCCGGACTAGCGGGAGCGTGGGAGAGACCCAGTACTTC.